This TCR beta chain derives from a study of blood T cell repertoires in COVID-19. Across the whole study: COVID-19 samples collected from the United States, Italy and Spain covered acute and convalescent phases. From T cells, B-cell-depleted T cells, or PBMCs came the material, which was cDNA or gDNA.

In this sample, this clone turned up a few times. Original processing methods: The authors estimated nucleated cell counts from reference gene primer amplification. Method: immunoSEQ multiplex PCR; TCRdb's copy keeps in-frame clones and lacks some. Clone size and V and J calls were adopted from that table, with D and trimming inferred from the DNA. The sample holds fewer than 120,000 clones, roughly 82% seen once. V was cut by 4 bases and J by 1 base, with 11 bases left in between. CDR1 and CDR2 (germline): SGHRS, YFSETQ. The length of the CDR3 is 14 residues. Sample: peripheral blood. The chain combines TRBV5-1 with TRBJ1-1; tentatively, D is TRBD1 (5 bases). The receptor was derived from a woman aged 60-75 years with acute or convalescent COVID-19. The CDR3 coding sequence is TGCGCCAGCAGCATCAGGGTTGGGAACACTGAAGCTTTCTTT. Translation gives CASSIRVGNTEAFF.